Below, 24 T cell receptor beta chains from the same sample are listed, as sequenced in a study of OX40 agonist ivuxolimab in advanced cancers. The library relied on the immunoSEQ multiplex PCR assay. Held by TCRdb, this immuneACCESS table contains in-frame sequences only and omits some clones. Under half of the omission traces to an unresolved V gene where checked; the cause of the rest is unknown. This sample is represented by about 62,000 clones; approximately 80% of them were singletons. The ten largest clones add up to roughly 5.8% of the sample. Specimen: CD4+ or CD8+ T cells sorted from blood, collected in a trial of the OX40 agonist ivuxolimab. The receptors originated from an adult with an advanced solid tumor such as melanoma, head and neck, liver or kidney cancer.

The rearrangement links TRBV5-4 to TRBJ2-3; 9 bases are shared with TRBD2. V lost 6 bases to trimming and J lost 6 bases; unmatched junction nucleotides: 11. The CDR3 is made up of 15 amino acids. Germline CDR1 reads SGHNT; CDR2 reads YYREEE (reference sequence). CDR3 bases: TGTGCCAGCATGCGACTAGCGGAGCAAGGCGATACGCAGTATTTT. It codes for CASMRLAEQGDTQYF.

This chain uses TRBV7-9 with TRBJ2-7, with 9 bases matching TRBD1. The CDR3 runs 15 residues. CDR1 is SEHNR and CDR2 is FQNEAQ in the germline V gene (reference sequence). V lost 5 bases, J lost 4 bases, and 9 bases stayed unmatched. The CDR3 sequence is CASSGYRGRGYEQYV. CDR3 in DNA: TGTGCCAGCAGCGGATACAGGGGGCGCGGGTACGAGCAGTACGTC.

The V gene is TRBV4-1, the J gene TRBJ1-6, with D perhaps matching TRBD1 (6 bases). The germline gives CDR1 MGHRA, CDR2 YSYEKL. V was cut by 0 bases and J by 10 bases, with 22 bases left in between. CDR3 size: 18 residues. The CDR3 reads CASSQEIPGDTVGSPLHF. CDR3 bases: TGCGCCAGCAGCCAAGAGATCCCGGGGGACACGGTCGGGTCACCCCTCCACTTT.

The V and J genes are TRBV5-8 and TRBJ1-1; 9 bases match TRBD1. V shed 5 bases, J shed 5 bases, and the junction held 7 bases outside the gene matches. Germline V lookup: CDR1 SGHTS, CDR2 YDEGEE. CDR3 length equals 14 residues. The CDR3 is CASREQGAQTEAFF. CDR3 DNA sequence: TGTGCCAGCAGGGAACAGGGGGCGCAAACTGAAGCTTTCTTT.

The rearrangement links TRBV30 to TRBJ2-2; D possibly corresponds to TRBD1 (6 bases). Between the trimmed V and J ends, which lost 0 bases and 6 bases, there was a span of 8 bases. This CDR3 has 13 amino acids. The V gene's germline CDR1 is GTSNPN and CDR2 SVGIG (reference sequence). The chain's CDR3 is CAWSVQGPGELFF. In DNA form, the CDR3 reads TGTGCCTGGAGTGTACAGGGTCCCGGGGAGCTGTTTTTT. The complete variable domain, with remaining parts taken from reference TRBV30 and TRBJ2-2, reads SQTIHQWPATLVQPVGSPLSLECTVEGTSNPNLYWYRQAAGRGLQLLFYSVGIGQISSEVPQNLSASRPQDRQFILSSKKLLLSDSGFYLCAWSVQGPGELFFGEGSRLTVL.

The chain combines TRBV5-4 with TRBJ2-5; possibly TRBD2 for D (6 bases). CDR1 is SGHNT, CDR2 YYREEE, per germline (reference sequence). There are 17 residues in the CDR3. V gave up 7 bases and J gave up 2 bases, with 24 bases separating them. This chain's CDR3 is CASLLLPPTGGQETQYF. CDR3 DNA: TGTGCCAGCCTCCTCCTGCCCCCAACCGGAGGGCAAGAGACCCAGTACTTC.

The V call is TRBV7-6, the J call TRBJ2-4; D is unclear. Trimming left V 8 bases short and J 0 bases short, with 14 bases between. Germline values: CDR1 SGHVS, CDR2 FNYEAQ. This CDR3 has 15 residues. The CDR3, as DNA: TGTGCCAGCGCAGACCGTCTCCTAGCCAAAAACATTCAGTACTTC. Amino acid sequence: CASADRLLAKNIQYF.

This chain uses TRBV7-2 with TRBJ2-1; D unclear. The CDR3 loop spans 16 amino acids. CDR1 is SGHTA and CDR2 is FQGNSA in the germline V gene. The ends were cut back, 5 bases at V and 8 bases at J, with 22 bases in the middle. CDR3 nucleotides: TGTGCCAGCAGCCCAACTTCCCGGGCCACGTCCCATGAGCAGTTCTTC. Protein: CASSPTSRATSHEQFF. Variable domain in full (rest from reference TRBV7-2 and TRBJ2-1): GAGVSQSPSNKVTEKGKDVELRCDPISGHTALYWYRQSLGQGLEFLIYFQGNSAPDKSGLPSDRFSAERTGGSVSTLTIQRTQQEDSAVYLCASSPTSRATSHEQFFGPGTRLTVL.

This sequence joins TRBV5-1 and TRBJ2-1; weak D call: TRBD1 (6 bases). Germline CDR1 and CDR2: SGHRS and YFSETQ. V lost 1 base to trimming and J lost 5 bases, with 13 bases between them. There are 15 residues in the CDR3. The CDR3 coding sequence is TGCGCCAGCAGCTTGAACCAGGGGTCACACAATGAGCAGTTCTTC. Amino acid sequence: CASSLNQGSHNEQFF.

This clone was recorded only once. An end of the junction does not agree with germline; a read error may underlie this. This chain joins TRBV7-7 and TRBJ2-1; TRBD1 matches 8 bases. This CDR3 contains 14 residues. Per germline, CDR1 SSHAT and CDR2 FNYEAQ (reference sequence). The CDR3 DNA sequence: TGTGCTAGCAGCCCGGGACAGGCCAACAATGAGCAGTTCTTC. Translating it yields CASSPGQANNEQFF.

This rearrangement joins TRBV4-1 to TRBJ1-2; tentative D call: TRBD1 (5 bases). The V gene's germline CDR1 is MGHRA and CDR2 YSYEKL. This CDR3 spans 15 amino acids. V shed 3 bases and J shed 3 bases, with 14 bases lying between them. The CDR3 DNA reads TGCGCCAGCAGCCATGCCGCGGGGCGGGACTATGGCTACACCTTC. Its protein product is CASSHAAGRDYGYTF.

The chain has TRBV28 and TRBJ2-1, with D possibly matching TRBD1 (6 bases). From germline, CDR1 is MDHEN and CDR2 SYDVKM. With 4 bases removed from V and 15 bases from J, the gap between germline ends came to 19 bases. The CDR3 covers 13 residues. CDR3 residues: CASSSPEGEPPFF. CDR3 bases: TGTGCCAGCAGTTCCCCCGAGGGGGAGCCTCCGTTCTTC. Full variable domain (remainder filled in from reference TRBV28 and TRBJ2-1): DVKVTQSSRYLVKRTGEKVFLECVQDMDHENMFWYRQDPGLGLRLIYFSYDVKMKEKGDIPEGYSVSREKKERFSLILESASTNQTSMYLCASSSPEGEPPFFGPGTRLTVL.

The J gene is TRBJ1-1, the V gene TRBV2, with D perhaps matching TRBD1 (6 bases). Deletions cut 5 bases from V and 5 bases from J, with 15 bases between. Per the germline V gene, CDR1 is SNHLY and CDR2 is FYNNEI. The CDR3 is 14 amino acids. CDR3 DNA sequence: TGTGCCAGCAGTCGGACTTCAGGGGCGACTGAAGCTTTCTTT. This gives the protein CASSRTSGATEAFF.

The chain joins TRBV18 to TRBJ2-7; 9 positions match TRBD1. Germline CDR1 and CDR2: KGHSH and LQKENI. The CDR3 totals 13 residues. Losses at the gene ends were 6 bases for V and 9 bases for J; bases not matched to a gene: 9. This chain's CDR3 is CASSPGTGTVQYF. As DNA, the CDR3 is TGTGCCAGCTCGCCCGGGACAGGGACTGTGCAGTACTTC.

The chain carries TRBV27 and TRBJ1-2, with D possibly matching TRBD1 (6 bases). CDR3 length: 18 amino acids. Trimming stripped 5 bases from V and 4 bases from J, with 26 bases between. Germline V gene data show CDR1 as MNHEY and CDR2 as SMNVEV (reference sequence). CDR3 amino acids: CASSLWDPTNRGGYGYTF. The DNA for the CDR3 is TGTGCCAGCAGTCTCTGGGACCCTACGAATAGAGGGGGCTATGGCTACACCTTC.

The chain has TRBV19 and TRBJ2-2, with D unresolved. The germline V and J ends were trimmed by 6 bases and 1 base, with 6 bases remaining between them. CDR1 is LNHDA and CDR2 is SQIVND in the germline V gene (reference sequence). The CDR3 runs 13 residues. The CDR3 is CASRGENTGELFF. Here the CDR3 DNA reads TGTGCCAGTAGGGGTGAGAACACCGGGGAGCTGTTTTTT.

This clone has a handful of counts. J is TRBJ1-5 and V is TRBV28, with D unclear. V was trimmed by 7 bases and J by 3 bases, leaving 19 bases between them. The length of the CDR3 is 16 residues. Germline CDR1 reads MDHEN; CDR2 reads SYDVKM. CDR3 nucleotide sequence: TGTGCCAGCACTAACAAGCGGACGCAAATCAATCAGCCCCAGCATTTT. It specifies CASTNKRTQINQPQHF. The variable domain in full, completed from reference TRBV28 and TRBJ1-5, reads DVKVTQSSRYLVKRTGEKVFLECVQDMDHENMFWYRQDPGLGLRLIYFSYDVKMKEKGDIPEGYSVSREKKERFSLILESASTNQTSMYLCASTNKRTQINQPQHFGDGTRLSIL.

This chain uses TRBV28 with TRBJ2-1; 12 bases line up with TRBD1. Germline V gene lookup returns CDR1 MDHEN and CDR2 SYDVKM. The CDR3 extends over 15 amino acids. V was clipped by 6 bases and J by 8 bases; unmatched bases: 8. The CDR3 protein is CASSPPGQGADEQFF. CDR3 DNA: TGTGCCAGCAGCCCACCGGGACAGGGGGCTGATGAGCAGTTCTTC.

This rearrangement joins TRBV7-2 to TRBJ2-3, with D perhaps matching TRBD1 or TRBD2 (5 bases each). The CDR3 runs 17 residues. V gave up 5 bases and J gave up 6 bases, with 24 bases separating them. Germline V gene lookup returns CDR1 SGHTA and CDR2 FQGNSA. Written as DNA, the CDR3 is TGTGCCAGCAGCATATCCGGGACGGGGACGTTTGGGGATACGCAGTATTTT. Translation: CASSISGTGTFGDTQYF.

The chain joins TRBV7-2 to TRBJ1-2; 11 positions match TRBD1. Germline V gives CDR1 SGHTA, CDR2 FQGNSA. V shed 2 bases and J 6 bases; nucleotides not matched to a gene: 8. CDR3 length: 16 amino acids. The CDR3 nucleotides read TGTGCCAGCAGCTTATTGGGACAGGGGGTTATAGATGGCTACACCTTC. Translating gives CASSLLGQGVIDGYTF.

The chain employs TRBV4-2 and TRBJ2-5, with 9 bases matching TRBD1. The germline V gene has CDR1 LGHNA and CDR2 YNFKEQ. Trimming removed 4 bases from V and 5 bases from J; junction bases left unmatched: 8. The CDR3 totals 15 residues. In DNA form, the CDR3 reads TGTGCCAGCAGCCCGGAACAGGGGGCAGGGGAGACCCAGTACTTC. This codes for CASSPEQGAGETQYF.

This clone was seen just once. This chain links TRBV19 with TRBJ2-4; TRBD2 matches at 15 bases. The V and J ends lost 3 bases and 9 bases, in that order; junction bases with no gene match: 3. The CDR3 length is 15 residues. The germline V gene has CDR1 LNHDA and CDR2 SQIVND (reference sequence). CDR3 nucleotide sequence: TGTGCCAGTAGTATCCGGACTAGCGGGAGGGGCATTCAGTACTTC. It is translated as CASSIRTSGRGIQYF.

The chain combines TRBV7-6 with TRBJ2-2; 13 bases are shared with TRBD2. The germline gives CDR1 SGHVS, CDR2 FNYEAQ. The J segment lost 9 bases and the V segment lost 3 bases, leaving 7 bases of the junction unmatched. The length of the CDR3 is 16 residues. CDR3 nucleotides: TGTGCCAGCAGCTTCACCGGGACTAGCGGGATGAGGGAGCTGTTTTTT. It specifies CASSFTGTSGMRELFF.

This sequence joins TRBV10-3 and TRBJ2-5; weak D call: TRBD1 (5 bases). Germline values: CDR1 ENHRY, CDR2 SYGVKD. This CDR3 comprises 14 residues. Trimming removed 1 base from V and 2 bases from J, with 8 bases in between. The CDR3 loop is CAISEWGSQETQYF. CDR3 coding DNA: TGTGCCATCAGTGAGTGGGGCAGTCAAGAGACCCAGTACTTC.